This TCR beta chain was captured by sequencing in a study of immune cell composition in non-small cell lung cancer. Profiling relied on immunoSEQ multiplex PCR, and the TCRdb table lists in-frame clones only, not all of them. The data contain thousands of clones, roughly 77% of them singletons. Study conclusions and caveats: In adenocarcinoma, maximal tumour-associated clone frequency tracked TIL tumour reactivity. Clones >0.5% enriched in tumour were rarer in adenocarcinoma (about 33%) than squamous (approximately 80%). Tumour-reactive clones were not shown to match dominant in vivo tumour clones.

Normal lung was sampled as far from the tumour as possible, at least 3 cm. DNA was extracted from unsorted cell suspensions stored frozen. A remark on this clone: Its antigen is not identified.

The CDR3 is 16 amino acids. Trimming took 6 bases from V and 7 from J; bases not matched to a gene: 15. From germline, CDR1 is SQVTM and CDR2 ANQGSEA. The source of this sequence is a human donor with non-small cell lung cancer. The chain couples TRBV29-1 to TRBJ2-1, with 10 bases that match TRBD2. Input material: non-adjacent lung tissue. CDR3 loop: CSVEPWTSGTVNEQFF. In DNA form, the CDR3 reads TGCAGCGTCGAACCTTGGACTAGCGGAACTGTAAATGAGCAGTTCTTC.